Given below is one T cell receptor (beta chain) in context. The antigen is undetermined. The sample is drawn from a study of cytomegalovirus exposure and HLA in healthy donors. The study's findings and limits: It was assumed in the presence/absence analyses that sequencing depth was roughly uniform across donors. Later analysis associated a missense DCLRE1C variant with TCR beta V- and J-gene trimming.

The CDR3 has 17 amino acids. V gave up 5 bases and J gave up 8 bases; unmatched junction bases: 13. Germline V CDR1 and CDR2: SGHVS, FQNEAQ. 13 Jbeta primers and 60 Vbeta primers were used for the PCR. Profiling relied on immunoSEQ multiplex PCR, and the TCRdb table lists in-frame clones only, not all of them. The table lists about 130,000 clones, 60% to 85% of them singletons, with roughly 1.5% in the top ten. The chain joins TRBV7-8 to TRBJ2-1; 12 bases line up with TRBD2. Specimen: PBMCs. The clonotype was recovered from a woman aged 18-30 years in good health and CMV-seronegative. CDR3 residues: CASSTTLAGGTLDEQFF. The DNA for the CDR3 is TGTGCCAGCAGCACCACCCTAGCGGGAGGGACCCTGGATGAGCAGTTCTTC. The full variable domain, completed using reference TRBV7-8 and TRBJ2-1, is GAGVSQSPRYKVAKRGQDVALRCDPISGHVSLFWYQQALGQGPEFLTYFQNEAQLDKSGLPSDRFFAERPEGSVSTLKIQRTQQEDSAVYLCASSTTLAGGTLDEQFFGPGTRLTVL.